This entry concerns a single T cell receptor beta chain. In this sample, this clonotype turned up once. Its antigen target is currently unknown. One base away there is no much larger clone; base qualities are not given. One read alone is weak evidence. Peripheral blood CD8+ and CD4+ T cells from healthy donors, Susac syndrome patients and multiple sclerosis patients were profiled by high-throughput TCR beta sequencing. Susac syndrome patients met recently defined diagnostic criteria for definite or probable disease. CD8+ TEMRA cells were enriched by FACS, while bulk CD8+ and CD4+ T cells were purified by magnetic negative isolation. Blood was drawn into EDTA tubes, processed within 24 hours, and PBMCs were isolated by density gradient centrifugation. PBMCs destined for TCR sequencing were cryopreserved in liquid nitrogen and later thawed in a 37 °C water bath. The sorted or isolated CD4+, CD8+ and CD8+ TEMRA cells reached a purity of at least 90%.

These data are taken from a study of CD8 T cells in Susac syndrome (dated by TCRdb to the late 2010s). General notes on the study: Of the Susac syndrome patients who were sequenced, roughly 6 had clinically active disease and about 8 were in clinical remission. The study used repertoire sequencing to test whether antigen drove CD8+ T cell activation and differentiation in Susac syndrome. At blood withdrawal, Susac syndrome patients were therapy-naive, treated with corticosteroids (with IVIg additionally given to some), or treated with IVIg alone. Broader findings and caveats from the paper: The number of individuals in the TCR sequencing and HLA analysis was acknowledged as relatively small. In patients with Susac syndrome, the CD4+ T cell repertoire showed no detectable clonal expansion.

V was cut back by 7 bases and J by 6 bases, leaving a gap of 28 bases between them. Based on the germline V gene, the CDR1 and CDR2 sequences are SQVTM and ANQGSEA. The CDR3 contains 17 residues, cysteine and phenylalanine counted. Solely the CDR3 DNA is kept, with 51 bases framed from the first base. RNA was extracted using the RNeasy kit, and roughly 0.45 to 1 ug of the RNA was reverse transcribed with random hexamers. The immunoSEQ multiplex PCR assay, which covers 54 Vbeta and 13 Jbeta segments, was used to amplify TCR beta CDR3 regions. PCR amplification bias was corrected using a synthetic template baseline for primer optimization and computational correction. The study's processing was this. Reads were annotated to V, D and J genes per IMGT and analyzed with immunoSEQ Analyzer, keeping only productive sequences. Clonality was computed as one minus Shannon entropy normalized by log2 of the number of productive unique sequences. Public and private clones were assessed among the 100 most prevalent clones of each patient and control. Susac-specific clones were defined as absent from healthy and MS cohorts, 1052 published viral clones and other ImmuneACCESS disease sequences. TCRdb passed the public sequencing reads through fastp at Q25 and MiXCR, retaining productive beta sequences. When rows share a CDR3 protein, they turn into one entry using the most common DNA and genes. TCRdb's processing, not the authors' own work, is the source of the V and J calls. The sample yields just over 150,000 distinct CDR3 sequences; around 96% were counted once. The biggest ten clones account for 0.16% of the sample.

What was sequenced was CD4+ T cells from PBMCs. The rearrangement joined TRBV29-1 to TRBJ2-1, with the D gene not clear enough to name. The TCR sequence derives from a human donor with Susac syndrome. The CDR3: CSGSSLARPVNSNEQFF. DNA sequence: TGCAGCGGGTCTAGTTTGGCACGGCCTGTAAACTCCAATGAGCAGTTCTTC.